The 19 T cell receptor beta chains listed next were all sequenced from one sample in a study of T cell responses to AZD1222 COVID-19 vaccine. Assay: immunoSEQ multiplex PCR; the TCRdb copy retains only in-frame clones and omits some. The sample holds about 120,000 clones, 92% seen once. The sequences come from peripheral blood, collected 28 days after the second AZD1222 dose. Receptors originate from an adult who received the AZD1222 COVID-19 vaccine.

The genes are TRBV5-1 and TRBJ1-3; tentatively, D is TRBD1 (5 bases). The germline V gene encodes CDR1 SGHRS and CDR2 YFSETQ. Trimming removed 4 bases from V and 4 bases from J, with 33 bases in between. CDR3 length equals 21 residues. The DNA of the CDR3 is TGCGCCAGCAGCCTGTTGAATTGGGACCCGTCCGGGACGATCGCCGGAAACACCATATATTTT. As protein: CASSLLNWDPSGTIAGNTIYF.

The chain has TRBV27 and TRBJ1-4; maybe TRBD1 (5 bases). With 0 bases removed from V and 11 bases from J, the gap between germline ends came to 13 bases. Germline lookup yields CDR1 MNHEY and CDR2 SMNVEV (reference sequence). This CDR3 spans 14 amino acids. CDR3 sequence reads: CASSLSPQVTKLFF. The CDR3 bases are TGTGCCAGCAGTTTATCCCCACAGGTGACCAAACTGTTTTTT.

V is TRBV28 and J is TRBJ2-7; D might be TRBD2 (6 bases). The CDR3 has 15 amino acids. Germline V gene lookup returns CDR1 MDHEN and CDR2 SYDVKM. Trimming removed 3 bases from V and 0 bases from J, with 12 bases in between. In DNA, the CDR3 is TGTGCCAGCAGTTTGGGTGGGACTGGCTCCTACGAGCAGTACTTC. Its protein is CASSLGGTGSYEQYF.

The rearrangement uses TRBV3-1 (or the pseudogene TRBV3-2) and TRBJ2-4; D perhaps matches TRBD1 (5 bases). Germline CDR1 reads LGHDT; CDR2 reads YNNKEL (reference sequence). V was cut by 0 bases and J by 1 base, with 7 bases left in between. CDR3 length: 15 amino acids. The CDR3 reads CASSQDRVAKNIQYF. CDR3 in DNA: TGTGCCAGCAGCCAAGACAGGGTTGCCAAAAACATTCAGTACTTC.

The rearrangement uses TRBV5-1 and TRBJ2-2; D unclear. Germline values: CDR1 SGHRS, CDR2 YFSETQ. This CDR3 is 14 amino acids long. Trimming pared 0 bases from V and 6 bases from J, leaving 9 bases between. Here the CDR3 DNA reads TGCGCCAGCAGCTTGGAACGGCCGGCCGGGGAGCTGTTTTTT. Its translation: CASSLERPAGELFF. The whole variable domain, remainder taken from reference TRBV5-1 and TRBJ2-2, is KAGVTQTPRYLIKTRGQQVTLSCSPISGHRSVSWYQQTPGQGLQFLFEYFSETQRNKGNFPGRFSGRQFSNSRSEMNVSTLELGDSALYLCASSLERPAGELFFGEGSRLTVL.

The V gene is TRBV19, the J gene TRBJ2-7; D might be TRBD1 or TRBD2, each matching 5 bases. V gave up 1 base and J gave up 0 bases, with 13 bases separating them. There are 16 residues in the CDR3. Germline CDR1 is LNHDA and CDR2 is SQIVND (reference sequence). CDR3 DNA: TGTGCCAGTAGTATAGTGAAGGGGAGCTACTCCTACGAGCAGTACTTC. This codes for CASSIVKGSYSYEQYF.

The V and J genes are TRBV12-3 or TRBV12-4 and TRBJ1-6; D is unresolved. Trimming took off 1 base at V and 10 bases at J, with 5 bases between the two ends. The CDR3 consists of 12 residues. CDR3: CASSLGRSPLHF. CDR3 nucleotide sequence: TGTGCCAGCAGTTTAGGAAGATCACCCCTCCACTTT.

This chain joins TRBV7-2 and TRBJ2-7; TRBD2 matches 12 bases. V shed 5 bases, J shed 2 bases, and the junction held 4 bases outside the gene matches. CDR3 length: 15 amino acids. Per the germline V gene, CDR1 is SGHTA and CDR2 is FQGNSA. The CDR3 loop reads CASSQLAGGPYEQYF. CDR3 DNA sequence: TGTGCCAGCAGCCAACTAGCGGGGGGACCCTACGAGCAGTACTTC.

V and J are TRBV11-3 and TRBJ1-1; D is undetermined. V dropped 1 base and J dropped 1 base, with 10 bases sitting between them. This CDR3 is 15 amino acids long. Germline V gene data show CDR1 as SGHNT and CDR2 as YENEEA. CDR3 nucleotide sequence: TGTGCCAGCAGCTTAGTTCCGCGAGCGAACACTGAAGCTTTCTTT. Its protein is CASSLVPRANTEAFF.

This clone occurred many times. CDR3 DNA sequence: TGTGCCAGCAGTTTATCCGGGACTCCCTACCTTTACGAGCAGTACTTC. As protein: CASSLSGTPYLYEQYF. V gene TRBV27 combines with J gene TRBJ2-7; D possibly corresponds to TRBD2 (6 bases). The ends were cut back, 0 bases at V and 4 bases at J, with 16 bases in the middle. Germline-derived CDR1 and CDR2 are MNHEY and SMNVEV (reference sequence). CDR3 length: 16 residues.

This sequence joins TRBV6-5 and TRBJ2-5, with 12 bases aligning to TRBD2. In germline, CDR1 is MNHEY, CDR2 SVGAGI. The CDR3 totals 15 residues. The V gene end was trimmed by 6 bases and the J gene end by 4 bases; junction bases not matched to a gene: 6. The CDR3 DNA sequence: TGTGCCAGCAGGACACTACTAGCGGGAGGAGAGACCCAGTACTTC. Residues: CASRTLLAGGETQYF.

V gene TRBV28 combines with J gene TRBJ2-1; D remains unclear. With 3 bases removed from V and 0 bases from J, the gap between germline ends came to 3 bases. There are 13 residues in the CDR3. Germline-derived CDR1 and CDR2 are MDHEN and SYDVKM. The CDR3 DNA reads TGTGCCAGCAGTTTTGGCTCCTACAATGAGCAGTTCTTC. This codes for CASSFGSYNEQFF. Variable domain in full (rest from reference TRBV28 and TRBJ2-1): DVKVTQSSRYLVKRTGEKVFLECVQDMDHENMFWYRQDPGLGLRLIYFSYDVKMKEKGDIPEGYSVSREKKERFSLILESASTNQTSMYLCASSFGSYNEQFFGPGTRLTVL.

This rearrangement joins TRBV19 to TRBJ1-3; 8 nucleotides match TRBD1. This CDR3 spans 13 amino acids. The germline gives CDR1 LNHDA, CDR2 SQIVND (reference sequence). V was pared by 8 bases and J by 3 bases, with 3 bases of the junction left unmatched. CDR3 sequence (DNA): TGTGCCAGTTGGACAGGGATTGGAAACACCATATATTTT. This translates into CASWTGIGNTIYF.

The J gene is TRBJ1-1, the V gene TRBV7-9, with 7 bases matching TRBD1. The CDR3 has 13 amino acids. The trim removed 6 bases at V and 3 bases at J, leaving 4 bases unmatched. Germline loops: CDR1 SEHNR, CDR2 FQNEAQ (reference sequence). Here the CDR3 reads CASRNDRDTEAFF. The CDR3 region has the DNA TGTGCCAGCAGAAATGACAGGGACACTGAAGCTTTCTTT.

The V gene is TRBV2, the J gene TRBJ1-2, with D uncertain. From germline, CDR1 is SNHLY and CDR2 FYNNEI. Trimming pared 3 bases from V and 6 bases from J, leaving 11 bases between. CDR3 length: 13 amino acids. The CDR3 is CASSERSRNGYTF. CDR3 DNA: TGTGCCAGCAGTGAGCGATCCAGGAATGGCTACACCTTC.

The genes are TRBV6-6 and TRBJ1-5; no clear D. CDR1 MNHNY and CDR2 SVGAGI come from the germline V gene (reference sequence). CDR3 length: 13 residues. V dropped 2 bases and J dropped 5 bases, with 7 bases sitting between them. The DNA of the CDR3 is TGTGCCAGCAGTTACGGGTTAGATCAGCCCCAGCATTTT. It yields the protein CASSYGLDQPQHF.

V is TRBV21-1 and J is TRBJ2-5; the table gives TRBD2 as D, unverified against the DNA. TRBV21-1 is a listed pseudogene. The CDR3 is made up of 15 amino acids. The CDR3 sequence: CASVILAGYQETQYF. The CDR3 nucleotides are TGTGCCAGCGTGATACTAGCGGGGTACCAAGAGACCCAGTACTTC.

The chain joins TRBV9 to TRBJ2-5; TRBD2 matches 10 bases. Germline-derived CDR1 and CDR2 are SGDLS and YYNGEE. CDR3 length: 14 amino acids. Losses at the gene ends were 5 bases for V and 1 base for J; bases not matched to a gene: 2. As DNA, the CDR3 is TGTGCCAGCAGTCGGACTAGCGGCCAAGAGACCCAGTACTTC. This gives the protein CASSRTSGQETQYF.

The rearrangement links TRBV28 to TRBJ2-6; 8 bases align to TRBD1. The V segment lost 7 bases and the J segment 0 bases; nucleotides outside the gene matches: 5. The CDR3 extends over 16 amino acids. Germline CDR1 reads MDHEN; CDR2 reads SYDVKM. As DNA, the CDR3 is TGTGCCAGCAATGGACAGGGCTACTCTGGGGCCAACGTCCTGACTTTC. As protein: CASNGQGYSGANVLTF.